This T cell receptor beta chain was captured by sequencing in a study of cytomegalovirus exposure and HLA in healthy donors. Looked up from germline, CDR1 is ENHRY and CDR2 is SYGVKD. This CDR3 is built from 15 residues. Unmatched junction bases numbered 7, after V lost 5 bases and J lost 4 bases. 13 Jbeta primers and 60 Vbeta primers were used for the PCR. Methods used by the authors: In a later analysis, of 80 million or so unique beta chains, 9 million to 11 million appeared in at least two donors. Assay used: immunoSEQ multiplex PCR; TCRdb lists only in-frame clones, some missing. V and J calls and clone size follow that table, whereas D and trimming were derived from the DNA. The sample has about 170,000 clones; around 77% are singletons.

The chain recombines TRBV10-3 with TRBJ1-3, with 8 bases fitting TRBD1. The sequence was obtained from a female donor in good health and CMV-seronegative. The sequenced material came from PBMCs. This CDR3 is CAISPDRGAGNTIYF. The CDR3 DNA sequence: TGTGCCATCAGTCCTGACAGGGGAGCCGGAAACACCATATATTTT.